This T cell receptor (beta chain) is drawn from a study of identical twins. Study-wide results and caveats: Out-of-frame alpha sequences that twins shared showed excess low generation probability. Compared with models, monozygotic twins showed more out-of-frame TCR alpha sharing.

A few counts support this clonotype. The target antigen is unknown. TCRdb re-analysed the 5' RACE reads in MiXCR, keeping a single row per CDR3 protein. Counted here are roughly 200,000 distinct CDR3 sequences, 6.5% to 8.5% occurring once; the ten biggest clones make up around 2.1%. Every sampled donor was Caucasian and healthy. The same specimen was also included in a second study, on yellow fever vaccine responses in identical twins.

This TCR was sampled from a woman between 18 and 29 years old in good health. Input material: memory (CD45RO+) T cells sorted from blood.

The CDR3 region is CSAGTGSYNEQFF. The CDR3 DNA sequence: TGCAGTGCTGGGACTGGCTCCTACAATGAGCAGTTCTTC. The genes are TRBV20-1 and TRBJ2-1; D perhaps matches TRBD2 (6 bases). The ends were cut back, 5 bases at V and 0 bases at J, with 8 bases in the middle. This CDR3 has 13 amino acids. CDR1 and CDR2 (germline): DFQATT, SNEGSKA (reference sequence).